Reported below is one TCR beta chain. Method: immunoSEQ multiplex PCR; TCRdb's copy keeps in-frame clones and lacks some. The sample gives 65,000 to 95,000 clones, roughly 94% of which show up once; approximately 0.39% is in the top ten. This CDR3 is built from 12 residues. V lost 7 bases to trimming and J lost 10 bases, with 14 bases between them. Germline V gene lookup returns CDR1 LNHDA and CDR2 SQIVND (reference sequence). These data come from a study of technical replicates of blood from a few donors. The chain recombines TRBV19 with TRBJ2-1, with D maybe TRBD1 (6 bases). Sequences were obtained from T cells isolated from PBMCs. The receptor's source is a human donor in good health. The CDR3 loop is CASKFRGKEQFF. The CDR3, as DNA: TGTGCCAGTAAATTCAGGGGCAAAGAGCAGTTCTTC.